The clone carrying this T cell receptor (beta chain) was seen at least ten times. Its antigen is undetermined. A TCRbeta library incorporating unique molecular identifiers was prepared. MiXCR, applied by TCRdb to the PCR reads, yields one record per CDR3 protein. This sample has approximately 500,000 distinct CDR3 sequences, with roughly a tenth found just once. The data derive from a study of T-cell reconstitution after alpha-beta-depleted transplantation in children. Study outcomes and limitations: In some patients, recipient T cells and intrathymic progenitors surviving conditioning explained high day-60 diversity. There were reportedly several hundred expanded graft clones from which alpha-beta T cells came about two months after transplant. At the one-year point after transplant, T-cell counts and TCRbeta diversity were found to come mostly from T cells that had been newly produced.

Specimen: PBMCs, collected before TCRalphabeta/CD19-depleted stem cell transplant. The origin of this receptor is a child aged 2 to 10 with inherited bone marrow failure, due to receive a stem cell transplant.

The DNA for the CDR3 is TGTGCCAGCAGCGTAAACGGACAGGGAAGGAATGAGCAGTTCTTC. It translates to CASSVNGQGRNEQFF. The chain has TRBV7-8 and TRBJ2-1; 8 bases agree with TRBD1. The CDR3 contains 15 residues. CDR1 SGHVS and CDR2 FQNEAQ come from the germline V gene. Germline trimming cut 5 bases from V and 7 bases from J; bases unmatched to any gene: 10.